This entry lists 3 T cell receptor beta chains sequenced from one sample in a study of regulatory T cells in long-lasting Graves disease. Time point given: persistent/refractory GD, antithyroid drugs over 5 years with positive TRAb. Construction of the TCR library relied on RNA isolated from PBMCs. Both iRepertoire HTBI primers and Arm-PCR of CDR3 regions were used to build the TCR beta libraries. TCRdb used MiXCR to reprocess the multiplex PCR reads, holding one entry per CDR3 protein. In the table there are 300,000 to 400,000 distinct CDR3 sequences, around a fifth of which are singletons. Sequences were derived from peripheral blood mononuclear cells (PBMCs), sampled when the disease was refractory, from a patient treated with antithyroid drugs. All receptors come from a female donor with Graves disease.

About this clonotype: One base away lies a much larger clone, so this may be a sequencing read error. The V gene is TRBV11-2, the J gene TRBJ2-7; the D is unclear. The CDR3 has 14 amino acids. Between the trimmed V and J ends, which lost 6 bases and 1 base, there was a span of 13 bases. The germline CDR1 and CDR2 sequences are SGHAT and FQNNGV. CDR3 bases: TGTGCCAGCAGTTCTCTGGGTCGGTCCTACGAGCAGTACTTC. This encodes CASSSLGRSYEQYF.

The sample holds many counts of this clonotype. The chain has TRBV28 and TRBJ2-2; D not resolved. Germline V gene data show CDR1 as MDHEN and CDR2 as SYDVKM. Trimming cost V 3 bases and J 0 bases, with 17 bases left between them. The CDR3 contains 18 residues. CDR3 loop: CASSFPSPPQPNTGELFF. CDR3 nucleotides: TGTGCCAGCAGTTTTCCCAGCCCCCCCCAGCCGAACACCGGGGAGCTGTTTTTT.

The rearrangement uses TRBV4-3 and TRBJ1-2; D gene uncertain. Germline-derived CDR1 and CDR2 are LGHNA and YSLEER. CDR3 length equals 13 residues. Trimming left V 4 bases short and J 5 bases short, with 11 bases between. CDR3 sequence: CASSPGEGYGYTF. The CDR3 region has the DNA TGCGCCAGCAGCCCTGGGGAGGGTTATGGCTACACCTTC.